The entry below gives a single TCR beta chain sequence along with its context. The antigen is undetermined. The entry originates in a study of cytomegalovirus exposure and HLA in healthy donors. Study outcomes and limitations: Analysis performed later found around 15,000 TCR beta sequences associated with HLA alleles at 0.05 false discovery rate. Trimming of TCR beta V- and J-genes showed a link, identified in a later analysis, to a missense DCLRE1C variant. It emerged from a later analysis that several of the most significant clusters appeared to be linked to common viral pathogens. TCR beta sequences reportedly predicted most subjects' HLA-A and HLA-B alleles accurately.

The PCR was carried out with 60 Vbeta primers and 13 Jbeta primers. Sequencing was performed with immunoSEQ multiplex PCR; in TCRdb, only in-frame clones are kept and a portion is missing. The sample lists 210,000 or so clones; just under 85% were seen once. Germline values: CDR1 SGHNT, CDR2 YENEEA. V lost 1 base and J lost 5, with 11 bases in between. This CDR3 spans 14 amino acids. This chain joins TRBV11-3 and TRBJ1-1; D may be TRBD1 (6 bases). The material sequenced was PBMCs. The receptor comes from a woman aged 40 to 49 in good health and CMV-seronegative. The CDR3 loop is CASSLAGGKTEAFF. CDR3 nucleotide sequence: TGTGCCAGCAGCTTAGCGGGGGGCAAGACTGAAGCTTTCTTT.